The 9 T cell receptor beta chains below come from one sample, sequenced in a study of blood T cell repertoires in COVID-19. TCRdb's copy holds only in-frame clones and misses some; the assay was immunoSEQ multiplex PCR. The repertoire has about 17,000 clones, roughly nine tenths of them found once; the top ten carry approximately 5.2%. What was sequenced was peripheral blood. The receptors stem from a human donor in a cohort sampled during active COVID-19.

The rearrangement links TRBV5-1 to TRBJ1-2, with a possible D match to TRBD1 (6 bases). CDR3 length equals 14 residues. Between the trimmed V and J ends, which lost 0 bases and 7 bases, there was a span of 13 bases. Germline-derived CDR1 and CDR2 are SGHRS and YFSETQ. The CDR3 loop reads CASSLVRGARGYTF. The CDR3 bases are TGCGCCAGCAGCTTGGTCAGGGGAGCTCGTGGCTACACCTTC. Full variable domain (outside the CDR3, taken from reference TRBV5-1 and TRBJ1-2): KAGVTQTPRYLIKTRGQQVTLSCSPISGHRSVSWYQQTPGQGLQFLFEYFSETQRNKGNFPGRFSGRQFSNSRSEMNVSTLELGDSALYLCASSLVRGARGYTFGSGTRLTVV.

The chain employs TRBV9 and TRBJ2-5; 7 nucleotides line up with TRBD2. The CDR3 spans 14 residues. The trim removed 3 bases at V and 4 bases at J, leaving 6 bases unmatched. Germline V gene lookup returns CDR1 SGDLS and CDR2 YYNGEE. The CDR3 loop reads CASSAGEGRETQYF. Here the CDR3 DNA reads TGTGCCAGCAGCGCGGGGGAGGGCAGAGAGACCCAGTACTTC.

The chain employs TRBV6-5 and TRBJ2-7; TRBD2 matches 11 bases. Germline loops: CDR1 MNHEY, CDR2 SVGAGI. The V and J ends lost 6 bases and 4 bases, in that order; junction bases with no gene match: 5. This CDR3 contains 14 residues. CDR3 in amino acids: CASRKTSGIYEQYF. The CDR3 DNA sequence: TGTGCCAGCAGAAAGACTAGCGGGATTTACGAGCAGTACTTC.

The chain couples TRBV4-1 to TRBJ1-1; D is undetermined. Germline V gene sequence: CDR1 MGHRA, CDR2 YSYEKL. V shed 0 bases and J shed 6 bases, with 14 bases lying between them. The CDR3 runs to 15 residues. CDR3 sequence reads: CASSQDFPQVAEAFF. CDR3 sequence (DNA): TGCGCCAGCAGCCAAGATTTCCCCCAGGTCGCTGAAGCTTTCTTT.

Points on this clone: A junction boundary mismatches the germline segment, possibly from a read error. V and J are TRBV28 and TRBJ2-3; TRBD2 matches 13 bases. Germline loops: CDR1 MDHEN, CDR2 SYDVKM. The CDR3 is 13 residues long. CDR3: CASSPRLAGGPTF. The CDR3 DNA sequence: TGTGCCAGCAGTCCTCGACTAGCGGGAGGTCCCACGTTC.

In its sample, this clone was seen a few times. The V gene is TRBV24-1, the J gene TRBJ1-5, with 7 bases identical to TRBD1. The CDR3 sequence is 14 residues long. Germline V gene lookup returns CDR1 KGHDR and CDR2 SFDVKD. The ends lost 4 bases at V and 7 bases at J; junction bases unmatched: 6. The CDR3 coding sequence is TGTGCCACCAGTGACCCCCGACAGGGCCAGCCCCAGCATTTT. Its translation is CATSDPRQGQPQHF.

The J gene is TRBJ2-1, the V gene TRBV10-3, with 8 bases identical to TRBD2. Germline V gene data show CDR1 as ENHRY and CDR2 as SYGVKD. The CDR3 runs to 14 residues. J was trimmed by 6 bases and V by 11 bases; bases with no gene match: 12. CDR3 nucleotides: TGTGCCGCCACCCGGGGGGGGAGTACCAATGAGCAGTTCTTC. Residues: CAATRGGSTNEQFF.

V gene TRBV6-1 combines with J gene TRBJ2-7, with D perhaps matching TRBD2 (6 bases). The CDR3 is made up of 13 amino acids. Germline CDR1 and CDR2: MNHNS and SASEGT. V was pared by 1 base and J by 4 bases, with 8 bases between. CDR3 sequence reads: CASSEVGTYEQYF. The CDR3 nucleotides are TGTGCCAGCAGTGAAGTGGGGACTTACGAGCAGTACTTC.

The chain carries TRBV2 and TRBJ1-1; D is ambiguous. CDR1 and CDR2 (germline): SNHLY, FYNNEI. The germline V and J ends were trimmed by 8 bases and 11 bases, with 15 bases remaining between them. The CDR3 sequence is 11 residues long. The CDR3 sequence: CASHHSRVAFF. The CDR3 DNA reads TGTGCCAGCCATCACTCGAGAGTGGCTTTCTTT. The full variable domain, with the rest looked up from reference TRBV2 and TRBJ1-1, is EPEVTQTPSHQVTQMGQEVILRCVPISNHLYFYWYRQILGQKVEFLVSFYNNEISEKSEIFDDQFSVERPDGSNFTLKIRSTKLEDSAMYFCASHHSRVAFFGQGTRLTVV.